These 4 T cell receptor beta chains came from one sample sequenced in a study of CD4 T cells in relation to SARS-CoV-2 and coronaviruses. Unexposed donor CD4+ T cells date from about 2011-2018, before the COVID-19 pandemic. Isolation of CD4+ T cells took place after approximately 10 days in culture. Here immunoSEQ multiplex PCR was the method, and the copy in TCRdb shows in-frame clones only, minus some. The sample lists some 21,000 clones; 70% to 75% were seen once. These receptors' antigens are unknown. The sequencing sample was made of CD4+ T cells from PBMCs, cultured in vitro. These receptors were obtained from a human donor in good health.

The chain combines TRBV3-1 (or the pseudogene TRBV3-2) with TRBJ2-7, with 9 bases identical to TRBD2. Trimming at V came to 3 bases and at J to 4 bases, leaving 7 bases not matched to a gene. CDR1 is LGHDT and CDR2 is YNNKEL in the germline V gene (reference sequence). The CDR3 has 15 residues. Here the CDR3 reads CASSQSSGAFYEQYF. The CDR3 DNA follows: TGTGCCAGCAGCCAGTCTAGCGGGGCTTTTTACGAGCAGTACTTC.

The chain couples TRBV29-1 to TRBJ2-3; D may be TRBD2 (6 bases). This CDR3 has 13 residues. V lost 3 bases, J lost 5 bases, and 12 bases lay in between. Germline CDR1 is SQVTM and CDR2 is ANQGSEA. The CDR3 spells CSVEAGRGDTQYF. Here the CDR3 DNA reads TGCAGCGTTGAGGCGGGGCGGGGAGATACGCAGTATTTT.

The rearrangement links TRBV10-3 to TRBJ1-1; a possible D gene is TRBD1 (6 bases). Trimming removed 4 bases at V and 1 base at J, with 13 bases between. CDR3 size: 15 residues. Germline V gene lookup returns CDR1 ENHRY and CDR2 SYGVKD. The CDR3 here is CAISGGQRTNTEAFF. The CDR3 nucleotides read TGTGCCATCAGTGGAGGACAGAGGACGAACACTGAAGCTTTCTTT.

The V and J genes are TRBV27 and TRBJ1-1, with D perhaps matching TRBD1 (6 bases). V was shortened by 6 bases and J by 4 bases, with 15 bases between the two germline ends. From germline, CDR1 is MNHEY and CDR2 SMNVEV (reference sequence). The CDR3 sequence is 14 residues long. The DNA for the CDR3 is TGTGCCAGCAGGGGACACGGTGGTTCCACTGAAGCTTTCTTT. It codes for CASRGHGGSTEAFF.